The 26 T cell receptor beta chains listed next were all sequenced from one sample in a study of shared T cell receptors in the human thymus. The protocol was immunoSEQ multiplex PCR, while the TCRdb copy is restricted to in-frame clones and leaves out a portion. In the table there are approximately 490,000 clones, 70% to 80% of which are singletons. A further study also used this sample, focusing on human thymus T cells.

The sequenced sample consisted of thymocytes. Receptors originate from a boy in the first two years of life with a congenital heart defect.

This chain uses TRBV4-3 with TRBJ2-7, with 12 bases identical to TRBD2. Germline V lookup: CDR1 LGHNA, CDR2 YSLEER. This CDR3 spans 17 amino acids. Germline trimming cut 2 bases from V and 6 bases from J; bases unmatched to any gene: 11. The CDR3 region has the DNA TGCGCCAGCAGCCAAACTCGGACTAGCGGGATATGGGGCGAGCAGTACTTC. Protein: CASSQTRTSGIWGEQYF.

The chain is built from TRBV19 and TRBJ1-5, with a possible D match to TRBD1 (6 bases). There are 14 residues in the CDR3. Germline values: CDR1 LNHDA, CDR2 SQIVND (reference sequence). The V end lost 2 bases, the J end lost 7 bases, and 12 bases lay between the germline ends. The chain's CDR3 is CASSIQGQGQPQHF. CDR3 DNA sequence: TGTGCCAGTAGTATACAGGGGCAGGGACAGCCCCAGCATTTT.

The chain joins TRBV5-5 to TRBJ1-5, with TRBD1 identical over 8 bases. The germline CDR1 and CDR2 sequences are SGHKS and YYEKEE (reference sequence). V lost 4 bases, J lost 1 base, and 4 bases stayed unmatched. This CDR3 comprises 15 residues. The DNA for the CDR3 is TGTGCCAGCAGCATGGACAGGGACAGCAATCAGCCCCAGCATTTT. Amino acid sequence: CASSMDRDSNQPQHF. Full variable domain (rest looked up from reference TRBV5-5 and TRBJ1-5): DAGVTQSPTHLIKTRGQQVTLRCSPISGHKSVSWYQQVLGQGPQFIFQYYEKEERGRGNFPDRFSARQFPNYSSELNVNALLLGDSALYLCASSMDRDSNQPQHFGDGTRLSIL.

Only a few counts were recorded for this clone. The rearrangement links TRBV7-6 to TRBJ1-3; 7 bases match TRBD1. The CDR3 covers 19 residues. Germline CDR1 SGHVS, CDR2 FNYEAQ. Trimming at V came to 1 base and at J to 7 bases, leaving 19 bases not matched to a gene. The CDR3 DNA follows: TGTGCCAGCAGCTTAGGACAGGGACGCCGCACCCAGGGTGGTAACACCATATATTTT. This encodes CASSLGQGRRTQGGNTIYF.

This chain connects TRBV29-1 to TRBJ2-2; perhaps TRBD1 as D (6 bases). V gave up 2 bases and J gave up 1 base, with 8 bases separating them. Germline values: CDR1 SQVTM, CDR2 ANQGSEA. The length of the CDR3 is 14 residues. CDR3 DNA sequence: TGCAGCGTTGAACGGGGACAGAACACCGGGGAGCTGTTTTTT. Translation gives CSVERGQNTGELFF.

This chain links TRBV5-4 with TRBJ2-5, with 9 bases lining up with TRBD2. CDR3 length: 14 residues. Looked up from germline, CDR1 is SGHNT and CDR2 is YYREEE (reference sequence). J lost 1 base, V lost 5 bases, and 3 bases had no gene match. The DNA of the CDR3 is TGTGCCAGCAGTCTGACTAGCGGCCAAGAGACCCAGTACTTC. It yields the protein CASSLTSGQETQYF.

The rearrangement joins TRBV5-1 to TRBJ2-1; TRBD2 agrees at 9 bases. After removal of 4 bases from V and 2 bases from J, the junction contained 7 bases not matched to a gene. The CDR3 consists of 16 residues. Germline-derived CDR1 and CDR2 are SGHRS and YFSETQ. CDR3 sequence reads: CASSGGLALTYNEQFF. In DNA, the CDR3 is TGCGCCAGCAGCGGGGGACTAGCCCTAACCTACAATGAGCAGTTCTTC.

CDR3 protein: CASSSLDRLGAEAFF. In DNA form, the CDR3 reads TGCGCCAGCAGCTCCCTGGACAGGCTTGGGGCTGAAGCTTTCTTT. The chain combines TRBV5-1 with TRBJ1-1; 7 positions agree with TRBD1. The CDR3 length is 15 residues. The V and J ends lost 3 bases and 6 bases, in that order; junction bases with no gene match: 11. The V gene's germline CDR1 is SGHRS and CDR2 YFSETQ. Full variable domain (rest looked up from reference TRBV5-1 and TRBJ1-1): KAGVTQTPRYLIKTRGQQVTLSCSPISGHRSVSWYQQTPGQGLQFLFEYFSETQRNKGNFPGRFSGRQFSNSRSEMNVSTLELGDSALYLCASSSLDRLGAEAFFGQGTRLTVV.

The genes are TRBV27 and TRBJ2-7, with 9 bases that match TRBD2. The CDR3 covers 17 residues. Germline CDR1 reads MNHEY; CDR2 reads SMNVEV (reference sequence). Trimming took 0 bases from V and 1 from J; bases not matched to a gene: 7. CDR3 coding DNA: TGTGCCAGCAGTTTATCGGTCCATAGCGGGGGATCCTACGAGCAGTACTTC. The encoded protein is CASSLSVHSGGSYEQYF.

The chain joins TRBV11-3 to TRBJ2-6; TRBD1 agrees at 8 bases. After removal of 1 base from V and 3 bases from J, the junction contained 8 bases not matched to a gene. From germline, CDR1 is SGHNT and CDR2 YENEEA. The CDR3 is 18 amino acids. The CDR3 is CASSLGETGVLGANVLTF. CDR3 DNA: TGTGCCAGCAGCTTAGGAGAGACAGGGGTGCTTGGGGCCAACGTCCTGACTTTC.

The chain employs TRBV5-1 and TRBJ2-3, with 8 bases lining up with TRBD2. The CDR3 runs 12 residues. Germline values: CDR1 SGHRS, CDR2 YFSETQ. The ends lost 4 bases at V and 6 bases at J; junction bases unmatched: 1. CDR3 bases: TGCGCCAGCAGCACGGGGGGGGATACGCAGTATTTT. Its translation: CASSTGGDTQYF. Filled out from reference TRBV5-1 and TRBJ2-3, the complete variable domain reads KAGVTQTPRYLIKTRGQQVTLSCSPISGHRSVSWYQQTPGQGLQFLFEYFSETQRNKGNFPGRFSGRQFSNSRSEMNVSTLELGDSALYLCASSTGGDTQYFGPGTRLTVL.

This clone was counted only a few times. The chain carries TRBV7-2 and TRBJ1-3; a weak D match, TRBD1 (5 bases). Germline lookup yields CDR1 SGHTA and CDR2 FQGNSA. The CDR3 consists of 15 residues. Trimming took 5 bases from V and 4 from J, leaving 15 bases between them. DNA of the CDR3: TGTGCCAGCAGCCCCGACAGCGTTGGGGGAAACACCATATATTTT. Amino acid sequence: CASSPDSVGGNTIYF.

For the CDR3, the DNA is TGTGCCAGCAGTCCTATCTCGGTCGACAACTCCGTCGGCTACACCTTC. Residues: CASSPISVDNSVGYTF. V usage is TRBV7-6 and J usage is TRBJ1-2; the D is unclear. The CDR3 is 16 residues long. Germline V gene data show CDR1 as SGHVS and CDR2 as FNYEAQ. V was clipped by 6 bases and J by 8 bases, with 25 bases between them. Full variable domain (rest looked up from reference TRBV7-6 and TRBJ1-2): GAGVSQSPRYKVTKRGQDVALRCDPISGHVSLYWYRQALGQGPEFLTYFNYEAQQDKSGLPNDRFSAERPEGSISTLTIQRTEQRDSAMYRCASSPISVDNSVGYTFGSGTRLTVV.

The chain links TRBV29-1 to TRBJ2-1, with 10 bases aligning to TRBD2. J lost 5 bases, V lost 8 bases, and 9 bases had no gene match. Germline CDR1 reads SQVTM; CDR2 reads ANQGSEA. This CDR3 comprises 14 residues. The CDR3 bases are TGCAGCCTGAAAATAGCGGGAGGTCACAATGAGCAGTTCTTC. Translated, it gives CSLKIAGGHNEQFF.

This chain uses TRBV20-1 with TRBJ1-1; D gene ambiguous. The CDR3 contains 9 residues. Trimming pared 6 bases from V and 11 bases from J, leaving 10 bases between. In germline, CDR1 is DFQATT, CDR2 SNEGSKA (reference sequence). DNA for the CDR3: TGCAGTGCCCCCCCTCGGGCTTTCTTT. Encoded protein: CSAPPRAFF.

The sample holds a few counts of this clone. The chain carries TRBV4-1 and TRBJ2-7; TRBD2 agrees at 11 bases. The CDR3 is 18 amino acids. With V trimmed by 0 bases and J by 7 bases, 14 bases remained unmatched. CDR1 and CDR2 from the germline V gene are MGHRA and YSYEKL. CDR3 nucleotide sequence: TGCGCCAGCAGCCAAGAAGGGCTAGCGGGAGGCTCTGCCGATGAGCAGTACTTC. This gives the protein CASSQEGLAGGSADEQYF.

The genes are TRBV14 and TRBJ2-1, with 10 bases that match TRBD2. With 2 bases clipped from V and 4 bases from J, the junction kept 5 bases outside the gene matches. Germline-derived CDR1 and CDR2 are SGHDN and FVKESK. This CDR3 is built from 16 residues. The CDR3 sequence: CASSQRPSGSYNEQFF. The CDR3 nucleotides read TGTGCCAGCAGCCAAAGGCCTAGCGGGAGTTACAATGAGCAGTTCTTC.

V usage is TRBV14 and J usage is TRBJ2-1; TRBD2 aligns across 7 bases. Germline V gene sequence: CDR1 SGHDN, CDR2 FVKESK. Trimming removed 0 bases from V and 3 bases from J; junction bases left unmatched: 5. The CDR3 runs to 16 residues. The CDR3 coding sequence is TGTGCCAGCAGCCAAGAATCGGGACTAATCTACAATGAGCAGTTCTTC. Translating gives CASSQESGLIYNEQFF.

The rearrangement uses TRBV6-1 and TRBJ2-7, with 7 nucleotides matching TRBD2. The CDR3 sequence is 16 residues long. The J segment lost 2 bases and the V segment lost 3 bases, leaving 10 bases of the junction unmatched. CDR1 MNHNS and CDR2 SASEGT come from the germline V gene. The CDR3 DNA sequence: TGTGCCAGCAGTGACCCTTCGCGGGAGATCCCCTACGAGCAGTACTTC. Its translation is CASSDPSREIPYEQYF.

CDR3 coding DNA: TGTGCCAGCAGCCAACCGGACAGGTGCAATGAGCAGTTCTTC. This translates into CASSQPDRCNEQFF. The V and J genes are TRBV4-2 and TRBJ2-1; 7 nucleotides agree with TRBD1. The ends lost 2 bases at V and 6 bases at J; junction bases unmatched: 4. Germline V CDR1 and CDR2: LGHNA, YNFKEQ. The CDR3 covers 14 residues.

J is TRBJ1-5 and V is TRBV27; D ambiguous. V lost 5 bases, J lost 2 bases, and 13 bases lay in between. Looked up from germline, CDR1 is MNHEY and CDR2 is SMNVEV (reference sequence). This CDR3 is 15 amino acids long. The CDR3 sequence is CASSPQPPRNQPQHF. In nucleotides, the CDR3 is TGTGCCAGCAGTCCACAACCCCCACGCAATCAGCCCCAGCATTTT.

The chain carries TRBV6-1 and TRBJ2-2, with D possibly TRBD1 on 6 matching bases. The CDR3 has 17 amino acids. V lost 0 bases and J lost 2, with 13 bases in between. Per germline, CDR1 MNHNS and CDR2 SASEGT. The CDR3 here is CASSEAPRDKNTGELFF. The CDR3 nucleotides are TGTGCCAGCAGTGAAGCACCCAGGGACAAAAACACCGGGGAGCTGTTTTTT.

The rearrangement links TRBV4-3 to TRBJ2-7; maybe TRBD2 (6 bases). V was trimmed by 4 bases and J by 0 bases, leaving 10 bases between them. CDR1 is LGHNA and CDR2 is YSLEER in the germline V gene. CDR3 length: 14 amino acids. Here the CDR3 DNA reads TGCGCCAGCAGCCGGGAGCGGGTCTCCTACGAGCAGTACTTC. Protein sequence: CASSRERVSYEQYF.

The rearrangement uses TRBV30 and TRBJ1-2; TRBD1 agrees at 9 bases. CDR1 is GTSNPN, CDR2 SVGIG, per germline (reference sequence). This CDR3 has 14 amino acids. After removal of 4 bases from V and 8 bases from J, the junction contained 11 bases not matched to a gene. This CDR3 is CAWKASDRGKGYTF. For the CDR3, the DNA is TGTGCCTGGAAAGCTTCGGACAGGGGAAAAGGCTACACCTTC.

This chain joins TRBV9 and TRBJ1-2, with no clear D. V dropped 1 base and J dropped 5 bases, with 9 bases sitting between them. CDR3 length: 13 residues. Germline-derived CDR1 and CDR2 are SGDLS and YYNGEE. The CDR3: CASSVFDKYGYTF. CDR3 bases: TGTGCCAGCAGCGTATTCGACAAATATGGCTACACCTTC.

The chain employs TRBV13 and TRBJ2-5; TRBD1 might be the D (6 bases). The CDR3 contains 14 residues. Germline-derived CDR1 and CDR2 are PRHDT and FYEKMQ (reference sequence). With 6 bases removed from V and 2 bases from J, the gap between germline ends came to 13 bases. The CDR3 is CASSRGQLQETQYF. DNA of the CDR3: TGTGCCAGCAGTCGAGGACAGCTACAAGAGACCCAGTACTTC. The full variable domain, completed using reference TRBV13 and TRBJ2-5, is AAGVIQSPRHLIKEKRETATLKCYPIPRHDTVYWYQQGPGQDPQFLISFYEKMQSDKGSIPDRFSAQQFSDYHSELNMSSLELGDSALYFCASSRGQLQETQYFGPGTRLLVL.